This TCR beta chain was obtained from a study of CD8 T cells in Susac syndrome. Reverse transcription used about 0.45 to 1 ug RNA and random hexamers. TCRdb re-called the immunoSEQ multiplex PCR reads with MiXCR, one entry per CDR3 protein. The table records around 200,000 distinct CDR3 sequences, around 95% of them present only once. The sequence was collected from a human donor with Susac syndrome. The specimen sequenced was CD4+ T cells from PBMCs.

CDR3 sequence (DNA): TGTGCCAGCAGGCCGGGACAGGGGACTATCGTCCAGTACTTC. Protein sequence: CASRPGQGTIVQYF. This chain uses TRBV6-5 with TRBJ2-4, with 10 bases aligning to TRBD1. From germline, CDR1 is MNHEY and CDR2 SVGAGI. V shed 6 bases and J 13 bases; nucleotides not matched to a gene: 12. The CDR3 covers 14 residues.